The clone carrying this T cell receptor (beta chain) has a single count. Germline CDR1 is SGHTA and CDR2 is FQGNSA. The V gene lost 5 bases and the J gene lost 2 bases, with 4 bases spanning the gap. This CDR3 contains 11 residues. Participants who had HIV were, without exception, treated in the United States. Roughly 0.85-10 million cryopreserved PBMC were held in samples before DNA extraction. This record belongs to a study of long-term antiretroviral therapy in people with HIV. immunoSEQ v3.0 was run at survey level. Clones were sequenced by immunoSEQ multiplex PCR, and TCRdb holds only the in-frame ones, with some missing. The table includes 20,000 to 25,000 clones, around 84% detected once.

This material consisted of unsorted PBMCs, taken 1.9 years after starting antiretroviral therapy. The chain has TRBV7-2 and TRBJ2-7; no clear D gene. This TCR derives from a woman in her 50s with HIV. Written as DNA, the CDR3 is TGTGCCAGCAGCGCCGCCTACGAGCAGTACTTC. It codes for CASSAAYEQYF. Variable domain in full (rest from reference TRBV7-2 and TRBJ2-7): GAGVSQSPSNKVTEKGKDVELRCDPISGHTALYWYRQSLGQGLEFLIYFQGNSAPDKSGLPSDRFSAERTGGSVSTLTIQRTQQEDSAVYLCASSAAYEQYFGPGTRLTVT.